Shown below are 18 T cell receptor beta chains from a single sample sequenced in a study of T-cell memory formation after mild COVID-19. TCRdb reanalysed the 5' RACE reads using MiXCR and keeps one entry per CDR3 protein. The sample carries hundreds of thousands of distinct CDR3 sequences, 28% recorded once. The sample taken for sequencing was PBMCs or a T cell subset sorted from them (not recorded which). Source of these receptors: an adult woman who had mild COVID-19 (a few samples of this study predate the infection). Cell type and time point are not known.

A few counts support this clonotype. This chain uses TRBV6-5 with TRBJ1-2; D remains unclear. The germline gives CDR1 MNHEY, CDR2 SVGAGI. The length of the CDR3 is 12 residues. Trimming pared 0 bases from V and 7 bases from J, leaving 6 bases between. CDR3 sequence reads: CASSYSRGGYTF. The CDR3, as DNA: TGTGCCAGCAGTTACTCCCGGGGTGGCTACACCTTC.

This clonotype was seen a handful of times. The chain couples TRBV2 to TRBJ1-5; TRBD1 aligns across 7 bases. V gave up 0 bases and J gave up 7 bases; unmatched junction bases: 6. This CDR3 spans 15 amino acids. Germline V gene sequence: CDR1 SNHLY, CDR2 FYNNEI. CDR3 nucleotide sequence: TGTGCCAGCAGTGAAGCGCCGGGCAGGGGGCAGCCCCAGCATTTT. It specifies CASSEAPGRGQPQHF.

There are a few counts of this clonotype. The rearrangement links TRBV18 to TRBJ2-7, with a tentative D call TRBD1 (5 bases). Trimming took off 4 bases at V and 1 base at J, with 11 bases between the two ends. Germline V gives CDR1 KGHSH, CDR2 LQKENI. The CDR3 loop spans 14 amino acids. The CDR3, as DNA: TGTGCCAGCTCACAAGAACAGGTTTCCTACGAGCAGTACTTC. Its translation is CASSQEQVSYEQYF.

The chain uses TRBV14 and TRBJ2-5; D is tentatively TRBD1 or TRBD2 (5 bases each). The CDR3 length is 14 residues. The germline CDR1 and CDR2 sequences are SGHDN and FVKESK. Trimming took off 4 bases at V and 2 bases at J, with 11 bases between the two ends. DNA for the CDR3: TGTGCCAGCAGCCGACGGGGACCACAAGAGACCCAGTACTTC. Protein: CASSRRGPQETQYF.

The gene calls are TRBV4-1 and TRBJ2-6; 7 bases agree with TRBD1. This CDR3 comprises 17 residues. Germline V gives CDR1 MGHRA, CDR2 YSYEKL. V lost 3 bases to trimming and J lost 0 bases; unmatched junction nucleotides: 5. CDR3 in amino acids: CASSHGTEVSGANVLTF. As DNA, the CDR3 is TGCGCCAGCAGCCACGGGACAGAAGTCTCTGGGGCCAACGTCCTGACTTTC.

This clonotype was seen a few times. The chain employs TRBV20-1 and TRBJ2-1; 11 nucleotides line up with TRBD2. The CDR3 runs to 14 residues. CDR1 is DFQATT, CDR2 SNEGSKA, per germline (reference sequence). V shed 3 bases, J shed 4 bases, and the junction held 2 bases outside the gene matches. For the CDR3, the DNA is TGCAGTGCTAGGACTAGCGGGATTTACAATGAGCAGTTCTTC. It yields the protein CSARTSGIYNEQFF.

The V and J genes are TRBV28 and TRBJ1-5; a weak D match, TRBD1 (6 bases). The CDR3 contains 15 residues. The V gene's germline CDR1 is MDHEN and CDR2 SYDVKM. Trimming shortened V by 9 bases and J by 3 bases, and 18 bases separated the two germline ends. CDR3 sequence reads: CASTIQGSINQPQHF. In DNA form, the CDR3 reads TGTGCCAGTACTATACAGGGTTCGATCAATCAGCCCCAGCATTTT.

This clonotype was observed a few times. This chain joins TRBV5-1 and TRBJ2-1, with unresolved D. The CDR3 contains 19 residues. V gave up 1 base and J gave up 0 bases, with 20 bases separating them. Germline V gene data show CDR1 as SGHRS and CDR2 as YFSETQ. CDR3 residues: CASSLRSSGSQSSYNEQFF. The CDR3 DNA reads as TGCGCCAGCAGCTTGAGATCTTCAGGATCCCAGAGCTCCTACAATGAGCAGTTCTTC.

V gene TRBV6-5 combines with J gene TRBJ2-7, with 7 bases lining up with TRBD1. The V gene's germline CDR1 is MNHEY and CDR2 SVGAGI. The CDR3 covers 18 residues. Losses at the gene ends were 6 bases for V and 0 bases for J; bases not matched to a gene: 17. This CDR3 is CASSREDLRQGTSYEQYF. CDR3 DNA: TGTGCCAGCAGCAGAGAAGACCTCAGACAGGGTACCTCCTACGAGCAGTACTTC.

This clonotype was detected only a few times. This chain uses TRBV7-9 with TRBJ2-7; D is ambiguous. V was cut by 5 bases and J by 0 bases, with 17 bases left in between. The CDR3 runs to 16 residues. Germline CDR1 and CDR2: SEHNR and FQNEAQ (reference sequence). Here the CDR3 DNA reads TGTGCCAGCAGCCCGCCCAGGACCTCGAGCTCCTACGAGCAGTACTTC. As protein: CASSPPRTSSSYEQYF.

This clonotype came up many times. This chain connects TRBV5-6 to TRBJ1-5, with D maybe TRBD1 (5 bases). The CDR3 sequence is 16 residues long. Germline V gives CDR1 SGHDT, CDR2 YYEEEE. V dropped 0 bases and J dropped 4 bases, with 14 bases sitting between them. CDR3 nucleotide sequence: TGTGCCAGCAGCTTGGGCTGGCAGGGAGGGAATCAGCCCCAGCATTTT. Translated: CASSLGWQGGNQPQHF.

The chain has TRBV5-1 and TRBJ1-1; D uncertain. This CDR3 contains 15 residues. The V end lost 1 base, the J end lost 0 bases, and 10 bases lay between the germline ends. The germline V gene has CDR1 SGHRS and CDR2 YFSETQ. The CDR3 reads CASSLNQELNTEAFF. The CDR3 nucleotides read TGCGCCAGCAGCTTGAATCAGGAGCTGAACACTGAAGCTTTCTTT.

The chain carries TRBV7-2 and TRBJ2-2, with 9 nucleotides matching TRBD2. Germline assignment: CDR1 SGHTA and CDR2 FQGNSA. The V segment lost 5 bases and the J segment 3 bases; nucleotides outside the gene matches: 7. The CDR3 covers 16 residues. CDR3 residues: CASSVTLAGHTGELFF. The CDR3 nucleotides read TGTGCCAGCAGCGTTACTCTAGCGGGGCACACCGGGGAGCTGTTTTTT.

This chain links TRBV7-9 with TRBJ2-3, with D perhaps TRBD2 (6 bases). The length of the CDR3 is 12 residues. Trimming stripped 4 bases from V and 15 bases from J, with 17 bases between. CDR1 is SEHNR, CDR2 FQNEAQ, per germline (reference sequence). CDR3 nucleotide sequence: TGTGCCAGCAGCTCGGGACTTCCGCGGTTCTATTTT. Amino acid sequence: CASSSGLPRFYF.

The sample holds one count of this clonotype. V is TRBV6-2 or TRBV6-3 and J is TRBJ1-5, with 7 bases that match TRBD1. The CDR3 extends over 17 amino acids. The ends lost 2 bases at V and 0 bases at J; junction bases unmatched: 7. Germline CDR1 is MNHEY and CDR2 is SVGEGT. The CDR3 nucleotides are TGTGCCAGCAGTTACCTTAGGGGACAGCATAGCAATCAGCCCCAGCATTTT. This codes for CASSYLRGQHSNQPQHF.

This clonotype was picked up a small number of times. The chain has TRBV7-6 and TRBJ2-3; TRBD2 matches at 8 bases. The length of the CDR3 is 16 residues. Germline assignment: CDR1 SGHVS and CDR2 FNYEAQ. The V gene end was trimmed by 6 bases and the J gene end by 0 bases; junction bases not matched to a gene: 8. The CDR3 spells CASSPAGGLSTDTQYF. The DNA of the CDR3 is TGTGCCAGCAGTCCTGCGGGGGGCCTCAGCACAGATACGCAGTATTTT.

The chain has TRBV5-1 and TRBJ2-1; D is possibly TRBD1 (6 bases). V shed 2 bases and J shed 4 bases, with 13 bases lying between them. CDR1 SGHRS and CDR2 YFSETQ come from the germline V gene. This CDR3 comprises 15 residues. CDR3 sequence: CASSFPDRDYNEQFF. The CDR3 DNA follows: TGCGCCAGCAGCTTCCCGGACAGAGATTACAATGAGCAGTTCTTC. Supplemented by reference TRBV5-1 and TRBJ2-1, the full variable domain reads KAGVTQTPRYLIKTRGQQVTLSCSPISGHRSVSWYQQTPGQGLQFLFEYFSETQRNKGNFPGRFSGRQFSNSRSEMNVSTLELGDSALYLCASSFPDRDYNEQFFGPGTRLTVL.

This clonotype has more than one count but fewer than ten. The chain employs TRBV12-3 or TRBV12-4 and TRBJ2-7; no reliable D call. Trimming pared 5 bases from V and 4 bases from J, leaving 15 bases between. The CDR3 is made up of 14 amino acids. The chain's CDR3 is CASSVSGRSYEQYF. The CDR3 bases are TGTGCCAGCAGTGTGTCAGGACGGAGTTACGAGCAGTACTTC.